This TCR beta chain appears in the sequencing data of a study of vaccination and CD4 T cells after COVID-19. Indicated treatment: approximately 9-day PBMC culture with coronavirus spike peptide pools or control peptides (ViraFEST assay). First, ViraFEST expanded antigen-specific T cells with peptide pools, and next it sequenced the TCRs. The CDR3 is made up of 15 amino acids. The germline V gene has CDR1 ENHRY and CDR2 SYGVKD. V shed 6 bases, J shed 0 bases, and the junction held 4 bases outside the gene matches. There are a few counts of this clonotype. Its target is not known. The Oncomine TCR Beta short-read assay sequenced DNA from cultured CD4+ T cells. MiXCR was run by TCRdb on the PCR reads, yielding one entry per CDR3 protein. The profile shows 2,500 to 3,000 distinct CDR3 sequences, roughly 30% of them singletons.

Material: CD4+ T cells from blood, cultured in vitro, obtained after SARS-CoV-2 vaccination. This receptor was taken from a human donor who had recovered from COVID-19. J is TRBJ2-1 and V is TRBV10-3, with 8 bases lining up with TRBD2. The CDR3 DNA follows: TGTGCCATCAGCAGTAGCGGGGCCTCCTACAATGAGCAGTTCTTC. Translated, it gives CAISSSGASYNEQFF.